Sequencing of this T cell receptor beta chain was carried out in a study of CXCR3-negative and CXCR3-positive naive CD8 T cells. Overall study: Per-library TRB read counts averaged about 1.5 +/- 0.3 million, adding up to about 140 million in total. Points from the study as a whole: The level of CXCR3 expression partially decreased after cryopreservation; the majority of assays used fresh PBMCs.

The CDR3 consists of 14 residues. Germline CDR1 GTSNPN, CDR2 SVGIG (reference sequence). As concerns this clonotype: Antigen specificity is unknown.

Triplicate sorting captured hundreds of thousands of cells each from every CD8+ T cell subset. TRB cDNA was prepared as libraries by UMI-labeled 5' RACE. TCRdb derives one entry per CDR3 protein from the 5' RACE reads, leaving out DNA. Recorded here are approximately 52,000 distinct CDR3 sequences; the top ten clones represent 20% to 25%. This sequence joins TRBV30 and TRBJ2-7; TCRdb outputs TRBD1, but without DNA this stays unchecked. The clonotype was recovered from a human donor in good health. Some clones in this sample may be carry-over from other donors' samples. The sample comprised memory CD8+ T cells from blood. This CDR3 reads CAWSPGTGVNEQYF.